This TCR beta chain comes out of a study of blood T cell repertoires in COVID-19. Study details: The origin of the acute and convalescent COVID-19 samples was the United States, Italy and Spain. The cDNA or gDNA used as material had been derived from T cells, B-cell-depleted T cells, or PBMCs.

Original analysis: The authors estimated nucleated cell counts from reference gene primer amplification. The data were produced by immunoSEQ multiplex PCR, yet TCRdb's version contains in-frame clones alone and is incomplete. That table supplies the V and J calls and clone size; D and trimming were determined from the DNA. The repertoire includes some 320,000 clones, 88% of them detected once, and over 6% sits in the top ten. The CDR3 is made up of 16 amino acids. Germline V gene sequence: CDR1 SGHNT, CDR2 YENEEA. V shed 5 bases, J shed 3 bases, and the junction held 10 bases outside the gene matches.

This clonotype was sampled from a woman in her thirties who had recovered from COVID-19. The V and J genes are TRBV11-3 and TRBJ2-3, with 8 bases matching TRBD2. Sequencing was performed on peripheral blood. The chain's CDR3 is CASSPRYGGGTDTQYF. The CDR3 coding sequence is TGTGCCAGCAGCCCCCGTTACGGGGGGGGAACAGATACGCAGTATTTT.